Below, 16 T cell receptor beta chains from the same sample are listed, as sequenced in a study of molecular identifiers for immune sequencing clone quantification. TCRdb ran MiXCR on the PCR reads and lists one entry per CDR3 protein. The profile shows about 640,000 distinct CDR3 sequences, just under 20% of them singletons. The material sequenced was naive CD8+ T cells from blood, with Jurkat cell RNA spiked in. Indicated subset: FACS-sorted CD8+CD4-CCR7+CD45RA+ naive T cells. These receptors came from a human donor in good health. Some libraries in this study had Jurkat cell RNA spiked in.

This clonotype was observed at least ten times. The chain combines TRBV12-3 or TRBV12-4 with TRBJ2-3, with TRBD2 matching over 14 bases. V shed 3 bases and J 3 bases; nucleotides not matched to a gene: 11. The CDR3 totals 19 residues. The DNA for the CDR3 is TGTGCCAGCAGTTTTCCCCCGCCCGGGACTAGCGGGGGAACAGATACGCAGTATTTT. Translation gives CASSFPPPGTSGGTDTQYF.

With respect to this clonotype: A much larger clone lies one base from this, so it may be a read error. The chain employs TRBV5-4 and TRBJ1-3; D unresolved. The length of the CDR3 is 12 residues. Looked up from germline, CDR1 is SGHNT and CDR2 is YYREEE (reference sequence). CDR3 in DNA: TGTGCGGGGAGCGGCTCTGGAAACACCATGTATTTT. Residues: CAGSGSGNTMYF. Supplemented by reference TRBV5-4 and TRBJ1-3, the full variable domain reads ETGVTQSPTHLIKTRGQQVTLRCSSQSGHNTVSWYQQALGQGPQFIFQYYREEENGRGNFPPRFSGLQFPNYSSELNVNALELDDSALYLCAGSGSGNTMYFGEGSWLTVV.

Comments on this clonotype: A clone one base away is much larger, so this may be a read error. This rearrangement joins TRBV7-9 to TRBJ2-5, with 8 bases fitting TRBD2. Germline CDR1 is SEHNR and CDR2 is FQNEAQ (reference sequence). CDR3 length equals 14 residues. The CDR3 DNA is TGTGCCGGCAGGATTAGCGGGGTCCAAGAGACCCAGTACTTC. Residues: CAGRISGVQETQYF.

This chain links TRBV7-2 with TRBJ2-7; unclear D gene. Germline CDR1 and CDR2: SGHTA and FQGNSA. The CDR3 runs to 14 residues. V lost 1 base and J lost 3, with 10 bases in between. In DNA form, the CDR3 reads TGTGCCAGCAGCTTAGTTCCAGGAGACTACGAGCAGTACTTC. It codes for CASSLVPGDYEQYF.

Note on this clonotype: This may be a read error: a much more frequent sequence differs by one nucleotide. The V call is TRBV28, the J call TRBJ2-7; perhaps TRBD1 as D (5 bases). The CDR3 sequence is 13 residues long. Germline values: CDR1 MDHEN, CDR2 SYDVKM. With 8 bases removed from V and 2 bases from J, the gap between germline ends came to 13 bases. The CDR3: CASVPGPTYEQYF. CDR3 sequence (DNA): TGTGCCAGCGTTCCAGGGCCAACCTACGAGCAGTACTTC.

This clonotype has a count of ten or more. The chain has TRBV7-9 and TRBJ2-7; tentatively, D is TRBD1 (5 bases). Trimming pared 0 bases from V and 0 bases from J, leaving 6 bases between. Germline V gene lookup returns CDR1 SEHNR and CDR2 FQNEAQ (reference sequence). The CDR3 covers 14 residues. The CDR3 sequence: CASSLADSSYEQYF. The CDR3 nucleotides read TGTGCCAGCAGCTTAGCCGACAGCTCCTACGAGCAGTACTTC.

The chain couples TRBV12-3 or TRBV12-4 to TRBJ1-2, with TRBD1 matching 10 bases. CDR3 size: 14 residues. Trimming took 5 bases from V and 7 from J; bases not matched to a gene: 7. DNA of the CDR3: TGTGCCAGCAGTGGGACAGGGGTTGGCTGTGGCTACACCTTC. Protein sequence: CASSGTGVGCGYTF.

About this clonotype itself: A single base separates this from a much larger clone, so it may be a read error. The CDR3 sequence is CATSVGGGQLEAFF. The CDR3 DNA reads TGTGCCACCAGCGTAGGTGGGGGCCAGCTTGAAGCTTTCTTT. V is TRBV15 and J is TRBJ1-1; D perhaps matches TRBD1 (6 bases). This CDR3 contains 14 residues. V was clipped by 5 bases and J by 7 bases, with 17 bases between them. The germline V gene encodes CDR1 LNHNV and CDR2 YYDKDF (reference sequence).

A few counts support this clonotype. The chain carries TRBV12-3 or TRBV12-4 and TRBJ1-5; D possibly corresponds to TRBD1 (5 bases). Trimming shortened V by 3 bases and J by 4 bases, and 13 bases separated the two germline ends. The CDR3 loop spans 15 amino acids. CDR3 amino acids: CASSLGRGLNQPQHF. CDR3 coding DNA: TGTGCCAGCAGTTTGGGTCGGGGGTTGAATCAGCCCCAGCATTTT.

The sample holds many counts of this clonotype. CDR3 residues: CASSQVRISTDTQYF. The CDR3 DNA reads TGCGCCAGCAGCCAAGTCCGGATTAGCACAGATACGCAGTATTTT. This chain joins TRBV4-3 and TRBJ2-3; D is unclear. Deletions cut 1 base from V and 0 bases from J, with 8 bases between. Germline V gene data show CDR1 as LGHNA and CDR2 as YSLEER. This CDR3 has 15 amino acids.

This clonotype was seen more than once but under ten times. The chain links TRBV7-9 to TRBJ2-2; D tentatively fits TRBD1 or TRBD2 (5 bases each). CDR3 size: 15 residues. Germline V CDR1 and CDR2: SEHNR, FQNEAQ (reference sequence). V shed 6 bases and J shed 1 base, with 12 bases lying between them. Here the CDR3 reads CASSNGALNTGELFF. CDR3 in DNA: TGTGCCAGCAGTAACGGGGCTCTGAACACCGGGGAGCTGTTTTTT.

Details on this clonotype: At one end the junction does not follow the germline gene, possibly because of a read error. The rearrangement uses TRBV27 and TRBJ2-3; D is ambiguous. The CDR3 is made up of 14 amino acids. Germline V gene sequence: CDR1 MNHEY, CDR2 SMNVEV (reference sequence). The CDR3 sequence is CACSPGTSTDTQYF. The CDR3 DNA reads TGTGCCTGCAGTCCGGGTACTAGCACAGATACGCAGTATTTT.

This clonotype was found a few times. The chain links TRBV5-6 to TRBJ1-5, with D possibly TRBD1 on 6 matching bases. The V and J ends lost 4 bases and 0 bases respectively, with 20 bases between them. Germline lookup yields CDR1 SGHDT and CDR2 YYEEEE. This CDR3 spans 18 amino acids. As DNA, the CDR3 is TGTGCCAGCAGCAGATGGACAGACCCCCATACTAGCAATCAGCCCCAGCATTTT. Residues: CASSRWTDPHTSNQPQHF.

This clonotype was seen many times. This sequence joins TRBV28 and TRBJ1-5; D not resolved. CDR1 is MDHEN and CDR2 is SYDVKM in the germline V gene. The CDR3 has 15 residues. Trimming cost V 7 bases and J 2 bases, with 15 bases left between them. The CDR3 protein is CASILDIGGNQPQHF. Written as DNA, the CDR3 is TGTGCCAGCATTCTCGACATAGGAGGCAATCAGCCCCAGCATTTT.

This clonotype has ten or more counts. The rearrangement links TRBV29-1 to TRBJ2-3; the D gene could be TRBD1 or TRBD2 (5 bases each). Trimming shortened V by 1 base and J by 6 bases, and 11 bases separated the two germline ends. The CDR3 length is 13 residues. The germline V gene has CDR1 SQVTM and CDR2 ANQGSEA. The CDR3, as DNA: TGCAGCGTTGAAGGAGGGGTAGCGGATACGCAGTATTTT. The encoded protein is CSVEGGVADTQYF.

There are many counts of this clonotype. This sequence joins TRBV30 and TRBJ2-6; D is uncertain. Between the trimmed V and J ends, which lost 6 bases and 0 bases, there was a span of 15 bases. CDR1 is GTSNPN, CDR2 SVGIG, per germline (reference sequence). This CDR3 is 16 amino acids long. The CDR3 region is CACFVQLLSGANVLTF. In nucleotides, the CDR3 is TGTGCCTGCTTCGTACAGTTACTCTCTGGGGCCAACGTCCTGACTTTC. Full variable domain (rest looked up from reference TRBV30 and TRBJ2-6): SQTIHQWPATLVQPVGSPLSLECTVEGTSNPNLYWYRQAAGRGLQLLFYSVGIGQISSEVPQNLSASRPQDRQFILSSKKLLLSDSGFYLCACFVQLLSGANVLTFGAGSRLTVL.